A single sample gave rise to the 23 T cell receptor beta chains below, sequenced in a study of cytomegalovirus exposure and HLA in healthy donors. The PCR employed 60 Vbeta primers together with 13 Jbeta primers. Only in-frame clones appear in the TCRdb table, and some are missing; sequencing was by immunoSEQ multiplex PCR. The data show roughly 180,000 clones, roughly 77% seen once. Sequenced sample: PBMCs. The receptors here all came from a woman aged 25 to 39 in good health and CMV-seropositive.

V and J are TRBV10-1 and TRBJ1-2; D is ambiguous. The CDR3 sequence is 13 residues long. Germline CDR1 and CDR2: WNHNN and SYGVQD (reference sequence). V was shortened by 10 bases and J by 1 base, with 13 bases between the two germline ends. The CDR3 region is CATPGRLNYGYTF. The CDR3 DNA sequence: TGCGCCACCCCAGGCAGGCTTAACTATGGCTACACCTTC.

Of note for this clone: The sample has other DNA sequences that encode this CDR3 too. This sequence joins TRBV5-6 and TRBJ2-7; D is unclear. This CDR3 spans 12 amino acids. Germline lookup yields CDR1 SGHDT and CDR2 YYEEEE. Trimming took off 3 bases at V and 0 bases at J, with 4 bases between the two ends. This chain's CDR3 is CASSSSSYEQYF. The CDR3, as DNA: TGTGCCAGCAGCTCCAGCTCCTACGAGCAGTACTTC.

As concerns this clone: Germline is not matched at one junction end, which may reflect a read error. The V call is TRBV7-9, the J call TRBJ1-6, with D possibly being TRBD1 (6 bases). The germline gives CDR1 SEHNR, CDR2 FQNEAQ (reference sequence). The CDR3 has 18 residues. Here the CDR3 reads CSSSSRQAQLSYNSPLHF. CDR3 in DNA: TGTTCCAGCAGCTCCCGACAGGCCCAGCTCTCCTATAATTCACCCCTCCACTTT.

V is TRBV6-1 and J is TRBJ1-2, with 9 nucleotides matching TRBD1. CDR1 is MNHNS and CDR2 is SASEGT in the germline V gene. V lost 5 bases to trimming and J lost 6 bases; unmatched junction nucleotides: 7. There are 14 residues in the CDR3. The CDR3 nucleotides are TGTGCCAGCAGTAAACGGGACAGGGTAGATGGCTACACCTTC. As protein: CASSKRDRVDGYTF.

This rearrangement joins TRBV11-2 to TRBJ1-3; 10 bases are a match to TRBD1. CDR3 length: 16 residues. Looked up from germline, CDR1 is SGHAT and CDR2 is FQNNGV. The ends lost 1 base at V and 4 bases at J; junction bases unmatched: 4. CDR3 sequence (DNA): TGTGCCAGCAGCTTAGGACAGGGGGCGGCGGGAAACACCATATATTTT. It yields the protein CASSLGQGAAGNTIYF.

In this sample, this clone turned up once. The chain combines TRBV11-2 with TRBJ2-1, with 8 bases fitting TRBD1. Germline-derived CDR1 and CDR2 are SGHAT and FQNNGV. V trimming: 5 bases; J trimming: 7 bases; junction bases outside the gene matches: 10. This CDR3 is built from 15 residues. The CDR3 sequence: CASSPARTGTNEQFF. CDR3 coding DNA: TGTGCCAGCAGCCCCGCCAGGACAGGGACGAATGAGCAGTTCTTC.

The chain employs TRBV19 and TRBJ1-1; TRBD1 matches 10 bases. V was clipped by 6 bases and J by 3 bases; unmatched bases: 10. Germline V gives CDR1 LNHDA, CDR2 SQIVND (reference sequence). CDR3 length equals 16 residues. The CDR3 reads CASRTWDRGSDTEAFF. CDR3 DNA sequence: TGTGCCAGTAGAACCTGGGACAGGGGAAGTGACACTGAAGCTTTCTTT.

This sequence joins TRBV28 and TRBJ2-7; D call uncertain. The CDR3 has 13 amino acids. Germline V lookup: CDR1 MDHEN, CDR2 SYDVKM. Trimming left V 6 bases short and J 7 bases short, with 16 bases between. The CDR3 spells CASSGSPRMEQYF. As DNA, the CDR3 is TGTGCCAGCAGCGGTTCCCCCCGAATGGAGCAGTACTTC. The full variable domain, rest sourced from reference TRBV28 and TRBJ2-7, is DVKVTQSSRYLVKRTGEKVFLECVQDMDHENMFWYRQDPGLGLRLIYFSYDVKMKEKGDIPEGYSVSREKKERFSLILESASTNQTSMYLCASSGSPRMEQYFGPGTRLTVT.

With respect to this clone: The CDR3 does not end in the conserved phenylalanine or tryptophan, so this is likely a read error. The gene calls are TRBV2 and TRBJ1-2; no definite D call. The CDR3 has 13 residues. With 4 bases removed from V and 1 base from J, the gap between germline ends came to 7 bases. Germline CDR1 and CDR2: SNHLY and FYNNEI. The CDR3 DNA sequence: TGTGCCAGCAGTGGAGCTATTAACTATGGCTACACCTCC. Translated, it gives CASSGAINYGYTS.

The chain couples TRBV18 to TRBJ2-7; 8 bases map to TRBD1. J gave up 2 bases and V 1 base, and 7 bases lay outside the gene matches. The CDR3 covers 16 residues. In germline, CDR1 is KGHSH, CDR2 LQKENI. The CDR3 nucleotides read TGTGCCAGCTCACCACTCCTCGGACAGGGCCCCTACGAGCAGTACTTC. As protein: CASSPLLGQGPYEQYF.

This clone showed up just a few times. The chain has TRBV28 and TRBJ2-7; D remains ambiguous. Germline V gene data show CDR1 as MDHEN and CDR2 as SYDVKM. Trimming took 8 bases from V and 6 from J, leaving 17 bases between them. CDR3 size: 13 residues. CDR3 sequence: CASAQQVPPEQYF. The CDR3 DNA follows: TGTGCCAGCGCACAACAAGTACCCCCCGAGCAGTACTTC.

The V and J genes are TRBV7-9 and TRBJ2-5, with a weak D call TRBD1 (5 bases). Trimming took 0 bases from V and 2 from J, leaving 7 bases between them. This CDR3 has 14 amino acids. Germline V gene lookup returns CDR1 SEHNR and CDR2 FQNEAQ (reference sequence). The CDR3 is CASSLAGRQETQYF. DNA for the CDR3: TGTGCCAGCAGCTTAGCGGGGCGACAAGAGACCCAGTACTTC.

The chain links TRBV5-1 to TRBJ1-2; unclear D gene. The CDR3 has 15 amino acids. CDR1 SGHRS and CDR2 YFSETQ come from the germline V gene. V was cut by 0 bases and J by 4 bases, with 13 bases left in between. The CDR3 spells CASSLDSVEGYGYTF. In DNA, the CDR3 is TGCGCCAGCAGCTTGGATTCGGTAGAGGGCTATGGCTACACCTTC.

The chain links TRBV7-2 to TRBJ2-7, with a possible D match to TRBD2 (7 bases). The CDR3 length is 15 residues. V lost 5 bases and J lost 3, with 17 bases in between. CDR1 SGHTA and CDR2 FQGNSA come from the germline V gene. CDR3 nucleotides: TGTGCCAGCAGCCTTAGGGGGGGTCCGGGCTACGAGCAGTACTTC. This gives the protein CASSLRGGPGYEQYF.

This chain connects TRBV6-6 to TRBJ1-6; D not certain. The CDR3 totals 15 residues. In germline, CDR1 is MNHNY, CDR2 SVGAGI (reference sequence). Deletions cut 0 bases from V and 5 bases from J, with 8 bases between. The CDR3 region is CASSYSISHNSPLHF. CDR3 sequence (DNA): TGTGCCAGCAGTTACTCGATTAGTCATAATTCACCCCTCCACTTT.

The chain links TRBV7-2 to TRBJ1-5, with a possible D match to TRBD1 (5 bases). From germline, CDR1 is SGHTA and CDR2 FQGNSA. The CDR3 has 15 amino acids. V was clipped by 6 bases and J by 5 bases, with 17 bases between them. Written as DNA, the CDR3 is TGTGCCAGCAGTTCCTCGGGGGGGACGGATCAGCCCCAGCATTTT. The encoded protein is CASSSSGGTDQPQHF.

The CDR3 bases are TGTGCCAGCAGCTTGAGGAGCGCACGGGATACGCAGTATTTT. It is translated as CASSLRSARDTQYF. The rearrangement joins TRBV5-5 to TRBJ2-3; D is uncertain. The germline V and J ends were trimmed by 1 base and 6 bases, with 12 bases remaining between them. CDR1 SGHKS and CDR2 YYEKEE come from the germline V gene (reference sequence). There are 14 residues in the CDR3.

The CDR3 bases are TGTGCCAGTAGTAAACGGACAGGGGGGGGAGATGAGCAGTTCTTC. Amino acids: CASSKRTGGGDEQFF. The chain carries TRBV19 and TRBJ2-1; TRBD1 aligns across 10 bases. The trim removed 4 bases at V and 8 bases at J, leaving 8 bases unmatched. Germline loops: CDR1 LNHDA, CDR2 SQIVND (reference sequence). The CDR3 consists of 15 residues. Together with reference TRBV19 and TRBJ2-1, the CDR3 gives the full variable domain: DGGITQSPKYLFRKEGQNVTLSCEQNLNHDAMYWYRQDPGQGLRLIYYSQIVNDFQKGDIAEGYSVSREKKESFPLTVTSAQKNPTAFYLCASSKRTGGGDEQFFGPGTRLTVL.

The chain carries TRBV6-5 and TRBJ2-7; 8 nucleotides agree with TRBD2. CDR3 length: 15 residues. Trimming removed 4 bases from V and 2 bases from J; junction bases left unmatched: 7. Germline CDR1 is MNHEY and CDR2 is SVGAGI. The CDR3 is CASSSLGAGAYEQYF. CDR3 nucleotide sequence: TGTGCCAGCAGTTCTTTAGGAGCGGGGGCCTACGAGCAGTACTTC.

This clone came up once. This rearrangement joins TRBV4-3 to TRBJ2-3; a weak D match, TRBD2 (6 bases). V lost 6 bases, J lost 2 bases, and 18 bases lay in between. CDR1 and CDR2 (germline): LGHNA, YSLEER. This CDR3 contains 16 residues. This CDR3 is CASSRAAGGFTDTQYF. The CDR3 DNA sequence: TGCGCCAGCAGTCGTGCGGCCGGGGGTTTCACAGATACGCAGTATTTT.

This clone is a singleton in its sample. The V call is TRBV10-3, the J call TRBJ2-7, with D possibly TRBD2 on 7 matching bases. V lost 4 bases, J lost 3 bases, and 19 bases lay in between. Germline-derived CDR1 and CDR2 are ENHRY and SYGVKD. The CDR3 length is 16 residues. CDR3 protein: CAISASGGGGGYEQYF. The CDR3 coding sequence is TGTGCCATCAGTGCCTCGGGGGGCGGGGGAGGCTACGAGCAGTACTTC.

This chain uses TRBV6-5 with TRBJ2-5; TRBD2 is a possible D gene (6 bases). There are 16 residues in the CDR3. Per germline, CDR1 MNHEY and CDR2 SVGAGI. V lost 2 bases, J lost 2 bases, and 15 bases lay in between. DNA of the CDR3: TGTGCCAGCAGTTACCAACGGAGGGGCCGGCAAGAGACCCAGTACTTC. Translating gives CASSYQRRGRQETQYF.

The genes are TRBV5-1 and TRBJ1-3; TRBD1 might be the D (5 bases). Trimming pared 3 bases from V and 2 bases from J, leaving 18 bases between. CDR1 and CDR2 (germline): SGHRS, YFSETQ. The CDR3 covers 17 residues. CDR3 amino acids: CASSSRPGLGAGNTIYF. CDR3 nucleotides: TGCGCCAGCAGCTCACGACCGGGACTGGGAGCTGGAAACACCATATATTTT.